Below, one T cell receptor beta chain is given with its context. Its antigen remains undetermined. One base away there is no much larger clone; base qualities are not given. This specimen belongs to a study of shared clonotypes between healthy human individuals (dated by TCRdb to 2020 to 2021). Describing the broader study: The cohort comprised a couple of women and a few men aged 18 to 49 years. To increase sequencing depth and limit assay-specific biases, different laboratories used diverse techniques to prepare libraries and sequence TCR repertoires. For each donor, CD4 naive and CD4 memory were each given three plates, CD8 naive was given two plates, and CD8 memory was given one plate. Per donor, leukapheresis produced somewhere between about 0.85 and 9.5 billion PBMCs. To estimate repertoire size and how much clonotype sharing occurs between individuals, the study deeply sequenced the blood TCR repertoires of 5 or 6 healthy adults. General conclusions and limits of the study: Roughly 5% of naive CD4, 3.5% of naive CD8, around 2.3% of memory CD4, and around 0.42% of memory CD8 clonotypes were shared across a few donors. Rarefaction of sorted-subset datasets indicated incomplete sequencing despite the large sequencing depth. Compared with non-shared clonotypes, the clonotypes found in all four sorted-subset donors had higher generation probabilities. Only blood was sampled, and tissue TCR repertoires likely differ from those in blood. Naive subsets generally had larger estimated clonotype richness than memory subsets. The genetic and exposure-history diversity represented was limited by the small number of donors. Based on pairwise subsampling, the degree of clonotype sharing among donors was expected to be affected by sequencing depth.

CDR1 and CDR2, looked up from the germline V gene (reference sequence), are LNHDA and SQIVND. V loses 5 bases at its end and J loses 5 bases; junction bases beyond the gene matches: 5. Including the terminal cysteine and phenylalanine, the CDR3 comprises 15 residues. CDR3 DNA only is kept here, 45 bases in frame from base 1. Using the deep immunoSEQ assay, multiplex PCR amplified TCR CDR3 regions from genomic DNA. Genomic DNA extracted from each cell subset was distributed evenly over all wells of several immunoSEQ 96-well plates, and each plate served as one replicate. For sorted subsets, 150 to 250 ng genomic DNA, equal to about 30,000 T cell genomes, was loaded into each replicate PCR. The purified libraries were quantified using a Qubit 3.0 fluorometer, sized with a Bioanalyzer 2100, and then quantified again using the KAPA Library Quantification kit. A separate single-read 150-cycle Illumina NextSeq 550 flow cell was used to sequence each immunoSEQ 96-well plate. In the original analysis: Because the immunoSEQ output included only junctional sequences and no quality scores, the filtering could not be the same as the filtering used for full-length reads. Sequences were annotated with PyIR, a Python wrapper for IgBLAST v1.9, using IMGT germline references to assign V/J genes and CDR3. Reads with weak V/J assignments (E-value above 1e-6), missing CDR3, stop codons, out-of-frame junctions, or ambiguous translated residues were removed. A V3J clonotype was defined by an identical inferred V gene, J gene, and CDR3 amino acid sequence. Percentage overlap between repertoires was computed as shared unique clonotypes divided by the size of the smaller repertoire. Repertoire richness was assessed with RTK rarefaction, the Chao1 estimator, and Recon v2.1 estimates of unobserved clonotypes. Generation probabilities were computed with OLGA for all TCRbeta clonotypes obtained by the gDNA method from several donors. TCRdb obtained this table from immuneACCESS and retained in-frame rearrangements with V and J assigned. These tables miss some clones; where compared with another copy, unresolved V genes account for less than half of the shortfall, and the remainder is unexplained. V, J and clone size are taken as reported in that table, and D and trimming were inferred from the DNA itself. In all, the sample holds over a million clones, and approximately 80% of those were seen once. The ten largest clonotypes hold about 0.52% of the sample.

The donors were healthy, HIV-negative adults with no recently reported acute infections or vaccinations. Every donor was a Caucasian adult living in Nashville, Tennessee, USA. CD4+ T cells were enriched by magnetic negative selection; naive cells were then positively selected on CD45RA, and the negative fraction formed the memory subset. Blood was collected by leukapheresis, and PBMCs were isolated by Ficoll-Histopaque density gradient centrifugation and then cryopreserved in liquid nitrogen vapor phase. Analytical flow cytometry was used to check the purity and quantity of each magnetically sorted T cell population. Genomic DNA was isolated from each sorted fraction and quantified by UV absorbance on a Nanodrop 2000c.

Recombination joined TRBV19 with TRBJ2-1; the junction holds 11 bases that match TRBD2. Sequencing input: memory CD4+ T cells from PBMCs. This specimen's cell subset or site label, per the study, means: CD45RA-negative fraction. The receptor's source is a man aged 18 to 35 in good health. Some clones in this sample may be carry-over from other donors' samples. CDR3 reads: CASSGIAGGDNEQFF. At the DNA level, the sequence is TGTGCCAGTAGTGGAATAGCGGGAGGGGACAATGAGCAGTTCTTC. Extended through the reference TRBV19 and TRBJ2-1 proteins, this CDR3 yields the full variable domain: DGGITQSPKYLFRKEGQNVTLSCEQNLNHDAMYWYRQDPGQGLRLIYYSQIVNDFQKGDIAEGYSVSREKKESFPLTVTSAQKNPTAFYLCASSGIAGGDNEQFFGPGTRLTVL.